This T cell receptor beta chain was observed in a study of cytomegalovirus exposure and HLA in healthy donors. In the study overall: When fewer than 400 donors were genotyped, approximately 80% of them were found to fall in the Caucasian-associated ancestry cluster.

The V segment lost 4 bases and the J segment 1 base; nucleotides outside the gene matches: 4. The CDR3 is 14 residues long. The germline gives CDR1 MNHNS, CDR2 SASEGT. Study findings and constraints: CMV serostatus stood as the only immune exposure information on hand. According to an earlier analysis, most TCR beta V segments yielded productive rearrangements about 90% or about 30% of the time. It has been reported that TCR beta sequences accurately predicted the HLA-A and HLA-B alleles of most subjects.

The PCR had 60 Vbeta and 13 Jbeta primers. Assay: immunoSEQ multiplex PCR; the TCRdb copy retains only in-frame clones and omits some. The data show some 200,000 clones, approximately 85% seen once. As for this clone: Its antigen remains unknown.

Sample: PBMCs. V usage is TRBV6-1 and J usage is TRBJ2-7; TRBD1 matches 7 bases. This clonotype was obtained from a girl between 10 and 17 years old in good health and CMV-seropositive. In DNA form, the CDR3 reads TGTGCCAGCAGTGTCGGACAGGAGTCCTACGAGCAGTACTTC. This translates into CASSVGQESYEQYF.